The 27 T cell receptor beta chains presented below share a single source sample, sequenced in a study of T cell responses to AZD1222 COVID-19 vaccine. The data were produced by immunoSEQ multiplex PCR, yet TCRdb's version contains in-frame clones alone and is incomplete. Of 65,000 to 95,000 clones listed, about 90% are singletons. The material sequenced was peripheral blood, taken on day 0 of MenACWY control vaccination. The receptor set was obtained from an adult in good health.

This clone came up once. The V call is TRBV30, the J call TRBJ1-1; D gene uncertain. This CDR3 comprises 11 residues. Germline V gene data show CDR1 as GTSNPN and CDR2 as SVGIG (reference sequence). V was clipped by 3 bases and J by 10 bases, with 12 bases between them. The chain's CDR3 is CAWRRLLGAFF. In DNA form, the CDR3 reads TGTGCCTGGAGGCGGCTGTTGGGAGCTTTCTTT.

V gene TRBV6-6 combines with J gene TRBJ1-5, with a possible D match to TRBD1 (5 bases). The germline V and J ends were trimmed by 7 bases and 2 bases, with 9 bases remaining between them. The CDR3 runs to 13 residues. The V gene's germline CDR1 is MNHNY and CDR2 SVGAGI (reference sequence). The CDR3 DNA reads TGTGCCAGCAACCGGGACGGCAATCAGCCCCAGCATTTT. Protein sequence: CASNRDGNQPQHF.

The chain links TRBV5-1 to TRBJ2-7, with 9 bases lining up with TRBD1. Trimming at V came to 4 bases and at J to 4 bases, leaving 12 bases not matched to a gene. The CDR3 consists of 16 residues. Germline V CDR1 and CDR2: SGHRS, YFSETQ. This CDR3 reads CASSTRPDRGVYEQYF. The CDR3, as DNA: TGCGCCAGCAGCACCAGACCTGACAGGGGGGTGTACGAGCAGTACTTC. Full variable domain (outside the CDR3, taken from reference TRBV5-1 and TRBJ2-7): KAGVTQTPRYLIKTRGQQVTLSCSPISGHRSVSWYQQTPGQGLQFLFEYFSETQRNKGNFPGRFSGRQFSNSRSEMNVSTLELGDSALYLCASSTRPDRGVYEQYFGPGTRLTVT.

CDR3: CASSSQGSTDQPQHF. CDR3 nucleotides: TGTGCCAGCAGTTCACAGGGGTCGACTGATCAGCCCCAGCATTTT. The chain uses TRBV2 and TRBJ1-5; 7 bases line up with TRBD1. There are 15 residues in the CDR3. CDR1 is SNHLY and CDR2 is FYNNEI in the germline V gene. Trimming took 5 bases from V and 5 from J; bases not matched to a gene: 9.

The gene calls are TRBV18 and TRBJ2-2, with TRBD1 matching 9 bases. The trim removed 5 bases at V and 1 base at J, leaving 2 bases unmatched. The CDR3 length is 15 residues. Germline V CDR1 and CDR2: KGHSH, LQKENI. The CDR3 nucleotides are TGTGCCAGCTCATCGGGACAGGGGAACACCGGGGAGCTGTTTTTT. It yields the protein CASSSGQGNTGELFF.

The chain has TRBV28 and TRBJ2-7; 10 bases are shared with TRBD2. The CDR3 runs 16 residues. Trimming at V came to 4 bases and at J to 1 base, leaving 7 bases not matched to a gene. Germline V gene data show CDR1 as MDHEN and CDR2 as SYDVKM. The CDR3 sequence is CASSSIGLAESYEQYF. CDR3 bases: TGTGCCAGCAGTTCTATTGGACTAGCGGAATCCTACGAGCAGTACTTC.

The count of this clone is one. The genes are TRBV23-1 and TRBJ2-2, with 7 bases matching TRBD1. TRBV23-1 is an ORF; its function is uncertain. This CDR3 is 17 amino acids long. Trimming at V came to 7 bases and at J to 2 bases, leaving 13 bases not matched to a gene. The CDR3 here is CASKHRDSYRNTGELFF. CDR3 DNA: TGCGCCAGCAAACACCGGGACAGCTATCGAAACACCGGGGAGCTGTTTTTT.

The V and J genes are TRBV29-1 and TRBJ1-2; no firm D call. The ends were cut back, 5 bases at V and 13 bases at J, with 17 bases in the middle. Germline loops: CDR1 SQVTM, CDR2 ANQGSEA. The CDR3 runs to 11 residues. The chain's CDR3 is CSVKEKLTSTF. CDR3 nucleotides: TGCAGCGTTAAGGAGAAATTAACCTCCACCTTC.

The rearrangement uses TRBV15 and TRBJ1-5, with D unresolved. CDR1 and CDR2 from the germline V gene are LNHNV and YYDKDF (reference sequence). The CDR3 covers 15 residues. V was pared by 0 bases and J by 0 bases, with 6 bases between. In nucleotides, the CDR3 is TGTGCCACCAGCAGAGAACTGGATAGCAATCAGCCCCAGCATTTT. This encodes CATSRELDSNQPQHF.

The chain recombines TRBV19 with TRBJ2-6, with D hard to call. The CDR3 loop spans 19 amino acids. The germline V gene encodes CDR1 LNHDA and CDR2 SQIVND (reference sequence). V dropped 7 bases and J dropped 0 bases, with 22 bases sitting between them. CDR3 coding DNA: TGTGCCAGTAACCCCCTTGTTGGGCAAATAAGCTCTGGGGCCAACGTCCTGACTTTC. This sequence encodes CASNPLVGQISSGANVLTF.

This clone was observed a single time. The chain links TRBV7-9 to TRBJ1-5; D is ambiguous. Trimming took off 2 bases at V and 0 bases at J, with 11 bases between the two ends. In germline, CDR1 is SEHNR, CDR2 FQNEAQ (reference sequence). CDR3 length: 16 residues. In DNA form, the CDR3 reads TGTGCCAGCAGCTTATTCCGCGTAAATAGCAATCAGCCCCAGCATTTT. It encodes CASSLFRVNSNQPQHF. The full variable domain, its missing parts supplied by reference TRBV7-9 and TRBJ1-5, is DTGVSQNPRHKITKRGQNVTFRCDPISEHNRLYWYRQTLGQGPEFLTYFQNEAQLEKSRLLSDRFSAERPKGSFSTLEIQRTEQGDSAMYLCASSLFRVNSNQPQHFGDGTRLSIL.

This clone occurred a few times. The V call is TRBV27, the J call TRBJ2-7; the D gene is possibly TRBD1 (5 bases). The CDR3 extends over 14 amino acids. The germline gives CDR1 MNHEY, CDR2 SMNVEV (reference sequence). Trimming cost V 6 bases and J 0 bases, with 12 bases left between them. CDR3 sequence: CASRRQLRSYEQYF. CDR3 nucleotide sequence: TGTGCCAGCAGGCGACAGCTACGCTCCTACGAGCAGTACTTC.

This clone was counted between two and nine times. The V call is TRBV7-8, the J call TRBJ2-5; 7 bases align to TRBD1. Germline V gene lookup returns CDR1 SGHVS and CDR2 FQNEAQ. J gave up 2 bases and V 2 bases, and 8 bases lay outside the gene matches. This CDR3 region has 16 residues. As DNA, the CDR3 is TGTGCCAGCAGCTTACCTACAGGGGCCGCTCAAGAGACCCAGTACTTC. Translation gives CASSLPTGAAQETQYF.

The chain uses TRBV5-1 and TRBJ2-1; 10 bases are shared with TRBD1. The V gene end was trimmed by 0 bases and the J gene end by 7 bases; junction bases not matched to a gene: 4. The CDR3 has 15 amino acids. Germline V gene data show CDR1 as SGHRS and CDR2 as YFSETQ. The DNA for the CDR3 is TGCGCCAGCAGCTTGGGACAGGGGGCTATAAATGAGCAGTTCTTC. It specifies CASSLGQGAINEQFF.

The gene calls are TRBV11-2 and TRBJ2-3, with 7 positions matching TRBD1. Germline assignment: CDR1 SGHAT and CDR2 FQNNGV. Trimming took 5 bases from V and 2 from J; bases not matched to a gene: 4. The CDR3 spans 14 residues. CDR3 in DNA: TGTGCCAGCAGCCGGGACAGAGCCACAGATACGCAGTATTTT. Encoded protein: CASSRDRATDTQYF.

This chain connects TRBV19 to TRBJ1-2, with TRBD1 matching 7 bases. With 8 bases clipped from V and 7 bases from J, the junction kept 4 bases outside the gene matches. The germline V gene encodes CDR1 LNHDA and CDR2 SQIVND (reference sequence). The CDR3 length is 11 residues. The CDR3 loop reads CASADRAGYTF. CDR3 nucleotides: TGTGCCAGTGCCGACAGGGCTGGCTACACCTTC.

CDR3 sequence reads: CASLDDSGVGTQYF. The CDR3 nucleotides are TGTGCCAGCCTCGATGATAGCGGGGTGGGTACGCAGTATTTT. The chain joins TRBV3-1 (or the pseudogene TRBV3-2) to TRBJ2-3; 8 nucleotides match TRBD2. This CDR3 comprises 14 residues. Germline V gene lookup returns CDR1 LGHDT and CDR2 YNNKEL (reference sequence). Unmatched junction bases numbered 12, after V lost 8 bases and J lost 8 bases.

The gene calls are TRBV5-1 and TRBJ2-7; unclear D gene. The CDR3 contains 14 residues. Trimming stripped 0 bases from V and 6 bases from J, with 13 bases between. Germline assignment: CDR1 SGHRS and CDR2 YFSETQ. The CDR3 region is CASSLESVRGEQYF. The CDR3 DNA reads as TGCGCCAGCAGCTTGGAGTCGGTAAGAGGCGAGCAGTACTTC.

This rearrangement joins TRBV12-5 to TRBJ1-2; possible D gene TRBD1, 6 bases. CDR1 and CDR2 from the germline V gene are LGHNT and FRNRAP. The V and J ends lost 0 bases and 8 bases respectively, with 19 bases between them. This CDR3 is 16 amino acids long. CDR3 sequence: CASGLVGTSAGGGYTF. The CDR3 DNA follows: TGTGCTAGTGGTTTGGTAGGGACATCCGCCGGGGGAGGCTACACCTTC. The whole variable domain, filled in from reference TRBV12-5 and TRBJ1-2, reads DARVTQTPRHKVTEMGQEVTMRCQPILGHNTVFWYRQTMMQGLELLAYFRNRAPLDDSGMPKDRFSAEMPDATLATLKIQPSEPRDSAVYFCASGLVGTSAGGGYTFGSGTRLTVV.

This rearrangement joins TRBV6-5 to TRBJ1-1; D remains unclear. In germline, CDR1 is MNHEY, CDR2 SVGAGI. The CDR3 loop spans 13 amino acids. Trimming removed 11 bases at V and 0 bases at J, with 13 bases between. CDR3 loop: CAGGLELNTEAFF. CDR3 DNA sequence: TGTGCCGGAGGTCTAGAGTTGAACACTGAAGCTTTCTTT.

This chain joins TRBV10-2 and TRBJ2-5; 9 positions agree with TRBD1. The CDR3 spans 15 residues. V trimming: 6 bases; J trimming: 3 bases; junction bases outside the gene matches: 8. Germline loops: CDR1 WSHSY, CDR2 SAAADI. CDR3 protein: CASSHRGRAEETQYF. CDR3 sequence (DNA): TGCGCCAGCAGCCACAGGGGGCGGGCCGAAGAGACCCAGTACTTC.

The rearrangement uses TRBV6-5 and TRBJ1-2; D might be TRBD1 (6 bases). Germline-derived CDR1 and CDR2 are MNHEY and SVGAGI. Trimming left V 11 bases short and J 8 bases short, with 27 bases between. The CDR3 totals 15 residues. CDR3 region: CAAKRAGEVYAGYTF. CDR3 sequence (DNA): TGTGCCGCAAAGCGTGCAGGGGAGGTTTATGCGGGCTACACCTTC.

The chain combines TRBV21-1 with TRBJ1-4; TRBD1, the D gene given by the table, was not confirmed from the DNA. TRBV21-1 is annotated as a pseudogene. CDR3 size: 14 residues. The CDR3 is CASSHTATNEKLFF. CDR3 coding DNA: TGTGCCAGCAGCCACACAGCAACTAATGAAAAACTGTTTTTT.

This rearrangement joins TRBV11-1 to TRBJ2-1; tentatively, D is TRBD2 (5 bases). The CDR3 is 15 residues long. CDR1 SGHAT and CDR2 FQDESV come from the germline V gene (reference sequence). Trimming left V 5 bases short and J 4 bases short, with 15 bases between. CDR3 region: CASSDWASLYNEQFF. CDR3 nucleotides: TGTGCCAGCAGCGACTGGGCTAGCTTATACAATGAGCAGTTCTTC.

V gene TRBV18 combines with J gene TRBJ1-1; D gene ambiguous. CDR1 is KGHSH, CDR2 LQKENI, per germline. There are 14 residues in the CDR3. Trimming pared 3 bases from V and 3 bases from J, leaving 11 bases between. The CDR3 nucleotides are TGTGCCAGCTCACCTCTGTATCCGGACACTGAAGCTTTCTTT. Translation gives CASSPLYPDTEAFF.

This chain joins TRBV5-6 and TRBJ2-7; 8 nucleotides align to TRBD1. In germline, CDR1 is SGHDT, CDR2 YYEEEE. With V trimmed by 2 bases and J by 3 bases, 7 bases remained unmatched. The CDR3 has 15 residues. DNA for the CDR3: TGTGCCAGCAGCTTCGGGACAGGAAATTTCTACGAGCAGTACTTC. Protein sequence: CASSFGTGNFYEQYF.

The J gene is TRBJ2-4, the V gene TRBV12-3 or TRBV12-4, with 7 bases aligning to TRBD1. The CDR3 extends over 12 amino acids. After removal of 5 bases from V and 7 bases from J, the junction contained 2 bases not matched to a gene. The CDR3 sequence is CASSTQGNIQYF. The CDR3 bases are TGTGCCAGCAGTACACAGGGGAACATTCAGTACTTC.